The 3 T cell receptor beta chains listed next were all sequenced from one sample in a study of cytomegalovirus exposure and HLA in healthy donors. Vbeta (60) and Jbeta (13) primers were used in the PCR. Produced via immunoSEQ multiplex PCR; TCRdb's table is partial and in-frame only. The data contain 170,000 or so clones, roughly 88% of them singletons. Material: PBMCs. Receptors were obtained from a man in his fifties or sixties in good health and CMV-seropositive.

The chain carries TRBV9 and TRBJ2-1, with TRBD1 as a possible D gene (5 bases). Germline V gene lookup returns CDR1 SGDLS and CDR2 YYNGEE. CDR3 length: 15 amino acids. Trimming left V 0 bases short and J 8 bases short, with 15 bases between. CDR3 protein: CASSVEQVEKDEQFF. DNA for the CDR3: TGTGCCAGCAGCGTAGAACAGGTGGAGAAGGATGAGCAGTTCTTC.

The chain uses TRBV6-5 and TRBJ1-1; possibly TRBD1 for D (5 bases). The germline V gene encodes CDR1 MNHEY and CDR2 SVGAGI. The CDR3 sequence is 15 residues long. V dropped 6 bases and J dropped 0 bases, with 14 bases sitting between them. The CDR3 DNA sequence: TGTGCCAGCAGCCCGACGGGGGGGTTGAACACTGAAGCTTTCTTT. It encodes CASSPTGGLNTEAFF.

The chain uses TRBV5-1 and TRBJ2-2, with D perhaps TRBD2 (5 bases). Germline values: CDR1 SGHRS, CDR2 YFSETQ. The CDR3 extends over 16 amino acids. The V gene lost 0 bases and the J gene lost 4 bases, with 13 bases spanning the gap. The CDR3 DNA follows: TGCGCCAGCAGCTTGGTTGGAGGATTAAGCACCGGGGAGCTGTTTTTT. Its protein is CASSLVGGLSTGELFF.